A selection of T cell receptor beta chains follows, all from one sample in a study of control samples from healthy donors and cancer patients. Assay: immunoSEQ multiplex PCR; the TCRdb copy retains only in-frame clones and omits some. The sample has fewer than 200,000 clones, 93% seen once; the top ten hold approximately 4%. Sequencing was performed on blood. The receptors stem from an older woman in good health. CDR3s include the opening cysteine and the closing phenylalanine or tryptophan. The order of the fields is D gene, clone size, V gene, J gene, CDR3 protein, CDR3 DNA. D genes are given only for firm matches. Rows may omit the clone size; those that give it use once, few, many or a size class.

d_call: .; clone_size: .; v_call: TRBV10-2; j_call: TRBJ2-5; cdr3_aa: CASSEQQETQYF; cdr3_nt: TGCGCCAGCAGTGAACAACAAGAGACCCAGTACTTC
d_call: .; clone_size: .; v_call: TRBV9; j_call: TRBJ2-2; cdr3_aa: CASSPRQNTGELFF; cdr3_nt: TGTGCCAGCAGCCCGAGACAGAACACCGGGGAGCTGTTTTTT
d_call: TRBD1; clone_size: .; v_call: TRBV12-5; j_call: TRBJ1-2; cdr3_aa: CASGPVGTGENYGYTF; cdr3_nt: TGTGCTAGTGGTCCCGTCGGGACAGGGGAGAACTATGGCTACACCTTC
d_call: TRBD1; clone_size: .; v_call: TRBV25-1; j_call: TRBJ2-1; cdr3_aa: CASSNPDRVNEQFF; cdr3_nt: TGTGCCAGTTCTAACCCCGACAGGGTCAATGAGCAGTTCTTC
d_call: TRBD1; clone_size: .; v_call: TRBV27; j_call: TRBJ1-5; cdr3_aa: CASGDRGPIQPQHF; cdr3_nt: TGTGCCAGCGGGGACAGGGGGCCTATACAGCCCCAGCATTTT
d_call: TRBD1; clone_size: .; v_call: TRBV7-9; j_call: TRBJ1-2; cdr3_aa: CASSLGQGRNYGYTF; cdr3_nt: TGTGCCAGCAGCTTAGGACAGGGGCGTAATTATGGCTACACCTTC
d_call: .; clone_size: .; v_call: TRBV11-2; j_call: TRBJ1-2; cdr3_aa: CASSFGLTVRGYTF; cdr3_nt: TGTGCCAGCAGCTTCGGGTTGACAGTTCGTGGCTACACCTTC
d_call: TRBD1; clone_size: .; v_call: TRBV9; j_call: TRBJ2-7; cdr3_aa: CASSPGGRGRIYEQYF; cdr3_nt: TGTGCCAGCAGCCCAGGGGGCAGGGGGCGCATCTACGAGCAGTACTTC
d_call: TRBD1; clone_size: .; v_call: TRBV11-2; j_call: TRBJ1-2; cdr3_aa: CAVAGGSYGYTF; cdr3_nt: TGTGCCGTAGCAGGGGGGTCCTATGGCTACACCTTC
d_call: .; clone_size: .; v_call: TRBV5-4; j_call: TRBJ2-2; cdr3_aa: CASSPGLIGELFF; cdr3_nt: TGTGCCAGCAGCCCAGGGCTAATCGGGGAGCTGTTTTTT
d_call: TRBD2; clone_size: .; v_call: TRBV5-1; j_call: TRBJ2-1; cdr3_aa: CASSLRPSGGDEQFF; cdr3_nt: TGCGCCAGCAGCTTGCGACCAAGCGGGGGGGACGAGCAGTTCTTC
d_call: TRBD2; clone_size: .; v_call: TRBV4-1; j_call: TRBJ2-4; cdr3_aa: CASSQPTGGFFKNIQYF; cdr3_nt: TGCGCCAGCAGCCAACCTACGGGGGGGTTCTTCAAAAACATTCAGTACTTC
d_call: .; clone_size: .; v_call: TRBV5-1; j_call: TRBJ2-5; cdr3_aa: CASSLPTGTQETQYF; cdr3_nt: TGCGCCAGCAGCTTGCCCACAGGGACCCAAGAGACCCAGTACTTC
d_call: TRBD1; clone_size: .; v_call: TRBV10-3; j_call: TRBJ2-5; cdr3_aa: CAISLDRGQETQYF; cdr3_nt: TGTGCCATCAGCCTTGACAGGGGACAGGAGACCCAGTACTTC
d_call: .; clone_size: .; v_call: TRBV6-5; j_call: TRBJ1-4; cdr3_aa: CASSLGAANEKLFF; cdr3_nt: TGTGCCAGCAGCCTAGGGGCAGCTAATGAAAAACTGTTTTTT
d_call: .; clone_size: .; v_call: TRBV4-3; j_call: TRBJ1-5; cdr3_aa: CASSFTGSNQPQHF; cdr3_nt: TGCGCCAGCAGCTTCACAGGTTCCAATCAGCCCCAGCATTTT
d_call: .; clone_size: .; v_call: TRBV5-1; j_call: TRBJ1-4; cdr3_aa: CASSATTQGGGGKLFF; cdr3_nt: TGCGCCAGCAGTGCAACGACACAGGGAGGAGGGGGAAAACTGTTTTTT
d_call: .; clone_size: .; v_call: TRBV5-1; j_call: TRBJ1-1; cdr3_aa: CASSLAAGGITEAFF; cdr3_nt: TGCGCCAGCAGCTTGGCCGCTGGGGGGATCACTGAAGCTTTCTTT
d_call: .; clone_size: .; v_call: TRBV2; j_call: TRBJ2-7; cdr3_aa: CATQGHYEQYF; cdr3_nt: TGTGCCACCCAAGGCCACTACGAGCAGTACTTC
d_call: .; clone_size: .; v_call: TRBV18; j_call: TRBJ1-2; cdr3_aa: CASSPQGGGYTF; cdr3_nt: TGTGCCAGCTCACCTCAAGGGGGAGGCTACACCTTC
d_call: .; clone_size: .; v_call: TRBV19; j_call: TRBJ1-5; cdr3_aa: CASTWGGNQPQHF; cdr3_nt: TGTGCCAGTACTTGGGGGGGCAATCAGCCCCAGCATTTT
d_call: .; clone_size: .; v_call: TRBV6-5; j_call: TRBJ1-5; cdr3_aa: CASSYSRQIDQPQHF; cdr3_nt: TGTGCCAGCAGTTACTCTAGGCAGATTGATCAGCCCCAGCATTTT
d_call: .; clone_size: .; v_call: TRBV7-8; j_call: TRBJ1-1; cdr3_aa: CASSPSALGVVDTEAFF; cdr3_nt: TGTGCCAGCAGCCCGAGCGCATTGGGGGTCGTGGACACTGAAGCTTTCTTT
d_call: .; clone_size: once; v_call: TRBV3-1/TRBV3-2; j_call: TRBJ2-3; cdr3_aa: CASSRGRWTDTQYF; cdr3_nt: TGTGCCAGCAGCCGGGGCAGGTGGACAGATACGCAGTATTTT
d_call: .; clone_size: .; v_call: TRBV18; j_call: TRBJ1-1; cdr3_aa: CPSSFSGGEDNTEAFF; cdr3_nt: TGTCCCAGCTCATTCTCCGGGGGCGAAGATAACACTGAAGCTTTCTTT
d_call: TRBD1; clone_size: .; v_call: TRBV27; j_call: TRBJ2-7; cdr3_aa: CASSLRPSGGSYEQYF; cdr3_nt: TGTGCCAGCAGTTTACGGCCTTCAGGGGGCTCCTACGAGCAGTACTTC
d_call: TRBD2; clone_size: few; v_call: TRBV7-2; j_call: TRBJ2-1; cdr3_aa: CASSATSGGSSYNEQFF; cdr3_nt: TGTGCCAGCAGCGCGACTAGCGGGGGGTCTTCCTACAATGAGCAGTTCTTC
d_call: .; clone_size: .; v_call: TRBV4-3; j_call: TRBJ1-2; cdr3_aa: CASSQDLHGNYGYTF; cdr3_nt: TGCGCCAGCAGCCAAGATCTTCACGGTAACTATGGCTACACCTTC
d_call: .; clone_size: .; v_call: TRBV30; j_call: TRBJ1-2; cdr3_aa: CAWNDGGVYHYGYTF; cdr3_nt: TGTGCCTGGAACGATGGTGGAGTCTACCACTATGGCTACACCTTC
d_call: .; clone_size: .; v_call: TRBV19; j_call: TRBJ1-2; cdr3_aa: CATRPPGEVGYTF; cdr3_nt: TGTGCCACCAGACCGCCCGGTGAGGTTGGCTACACCTTC
d_call: .; clone_size: .; v_call: TRBV18; j_call: TRBJ1-6; cdr3_aa: CASSPPMGTGGNSPLHF; cdr3_nt: TGTGCCAGCTCACCACCGATGGGCACCGGGGGAAATTCACCCCTCCACTTT
d_call: TRBD1; clone_size: .; v_call: TRBV10-3; j_call: TRBJ1-2; cdr3_aa: CAISRDRTFYGYTF; cdr3_nt: TGTGCCATCAGCCGGGACAGGACATTCTATGGCTACACCTTC
d_call: .; clone_size: .; v_call: TRBV18; j_call: TRBJ1-1; cdr3_aa: CASSPLSGQYTEAFF; cdr3_nt: TGTGCCAGCTCACCACTATCGGGTCAGTACACTGAAGCTTTCTTT
d_call: TRBD1; clone_size: .; v_call: TRBV7-3; j_call: TRBJ2-5; cdr3_aa: CASSHTGTGGETQYF; cdr3_nt: TGTGCCAGCAGCCATACCGGGACAGGGGGAGAGACCCAGTACTTC
d_call: TRBD1; clone_size: .; v_call: TRBV27; j_call: TRBJ1-2; cdr3_aa: CASRGTGSPVGGGANYGYTF; cdr3_nt: TGTGCCAGCAGAGGGACAGGGAGTCCGGTCGGGGGGGGAGCTAACTATGGCTACACCTTC
d_call: TRBD1; clone_size: once; v_call: TRBV10-3; j_call: TRBJ2-7; cdr3_aa: CAINRGQGENEQYF; cdr3_nt: TGTGCCATCAATCGCGGACAGGGAGAAAACGAGCAGTACTTC
d_call: TRBD1; clone_size: few; v_call: TRBV7-2; j_call: TRBJ1-5; cdr3_aa: CASSPRAGQGNQPQHF; cdr3_nt: TGTGCCAGCAGCCCCAGGGCGGGACAGGGCAATCAGCCCCAGCATTTT
d_call: .; clone_size: .; v_call: TRBV2; j_call: TRBJ1-1; cdr3_aa: CASRDMRQMNTEAFF; cdr3_nt: TGTGCCAGCAGGGACATGAGACAGATGAACACTGAAGCTTTCTTT
d_call: TRBD1; clone_size: .; v_call: TRBV30; j_call: TRBJ1-3; cdr3_aa: CAWTGTGGNTIYF; cdr3_nt: TGTGCCTGGACCGGGACAGGCGGAAACACCATATATTTT
d_call: .; clone_size: .; v_call: TRBV7-8; j_call: TRBJ1-5; cdr3_aa: CASSLMWQPQHF; cdr3_nt: TGTGCCAGCAGCTTAATGTGGCAGCCCCAGCATTTT
d_call: TRBD2; clone_size: .; v_call: TRBV7-2; j_call: TRBJ2-5; cdr3_aa: CASSFGSGGAETQYF; cdr3_nt: TGTGCCAGCAGCTTCGGGAGCGGGGGGGCAGAGACCCAGTACTTC
d_call: TRBD1; clone_size: .; v_call: TRBV11-2; j_call: TRBJ1-5; cdr3_aa: CASSQSQGANQPQHF; cdr3_nt: TGTGCCAGCAGTCAATCTCAGGGGGCTAATCAGCCCCAGCATTTT